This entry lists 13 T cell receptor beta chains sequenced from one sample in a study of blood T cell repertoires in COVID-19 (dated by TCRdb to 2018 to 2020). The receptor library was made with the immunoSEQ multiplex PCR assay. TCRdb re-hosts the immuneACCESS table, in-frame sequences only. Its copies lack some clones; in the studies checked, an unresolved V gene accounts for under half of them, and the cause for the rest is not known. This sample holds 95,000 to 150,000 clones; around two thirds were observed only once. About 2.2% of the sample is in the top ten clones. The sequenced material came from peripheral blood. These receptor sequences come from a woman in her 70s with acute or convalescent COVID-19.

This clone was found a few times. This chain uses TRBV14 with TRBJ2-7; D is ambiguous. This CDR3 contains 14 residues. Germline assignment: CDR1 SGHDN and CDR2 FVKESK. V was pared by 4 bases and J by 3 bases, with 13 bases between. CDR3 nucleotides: TGTGCCAGCAGCCCATTTAAACCGGGCTACGAGCAGTACTTC. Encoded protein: CASSPFKPGYEQYF.

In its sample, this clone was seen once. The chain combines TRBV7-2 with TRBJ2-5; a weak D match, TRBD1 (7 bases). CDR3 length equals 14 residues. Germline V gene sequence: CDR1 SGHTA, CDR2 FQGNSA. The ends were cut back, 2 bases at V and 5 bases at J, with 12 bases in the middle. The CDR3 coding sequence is TGTGCCAGCAGCTTATCTTCAGGGGGGGAGACCCAGTACTTC. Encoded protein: CASSLSSGGETQYF.

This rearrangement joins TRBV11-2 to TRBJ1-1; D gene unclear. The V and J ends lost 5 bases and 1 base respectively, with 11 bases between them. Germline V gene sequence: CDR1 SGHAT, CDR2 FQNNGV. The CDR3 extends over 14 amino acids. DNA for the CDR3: TGTGCCAGCAGCCCTAGTCACCAGAACACTGAAGCTTTCTTT. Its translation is CASSPSHQNTEAFF. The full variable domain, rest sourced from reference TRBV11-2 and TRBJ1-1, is EAGVAQSPRYKIIEKRQSVAFWCNPISGHATLYWYQQILGQGPKLLIQFQNNGVVDDSQLPKDRFSAERLKGVDSTLKIQPAKLEDSAVYLCASSPSHQNTEAFFGQGTRLTVV.

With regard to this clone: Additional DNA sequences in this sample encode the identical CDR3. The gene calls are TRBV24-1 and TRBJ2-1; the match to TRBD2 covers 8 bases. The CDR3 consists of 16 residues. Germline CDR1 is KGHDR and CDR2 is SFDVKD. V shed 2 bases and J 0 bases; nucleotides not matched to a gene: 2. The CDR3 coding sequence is TGTGCCACCAGTGATTCCAGCGGGAGCTCCTACAATGAGCAGTTCTTC. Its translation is CATSDSSGSSYNEQFF.

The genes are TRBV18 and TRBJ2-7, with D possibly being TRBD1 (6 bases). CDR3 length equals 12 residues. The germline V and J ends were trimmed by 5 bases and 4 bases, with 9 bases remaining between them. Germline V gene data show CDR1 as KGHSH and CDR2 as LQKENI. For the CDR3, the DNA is TGTGCCAGCTCAGAACAGGGTTACGAGCAGTACTTC. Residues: CASSEQGYEQYF.

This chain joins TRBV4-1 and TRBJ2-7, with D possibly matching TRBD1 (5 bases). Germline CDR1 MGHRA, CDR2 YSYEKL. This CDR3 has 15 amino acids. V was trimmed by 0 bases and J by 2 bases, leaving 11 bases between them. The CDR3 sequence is CASSQDRAGTYEQYF. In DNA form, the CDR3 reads TGCGCCAGCAGCCAAGATAGGGCAGGGACCTACGAGCAGTACTTC.

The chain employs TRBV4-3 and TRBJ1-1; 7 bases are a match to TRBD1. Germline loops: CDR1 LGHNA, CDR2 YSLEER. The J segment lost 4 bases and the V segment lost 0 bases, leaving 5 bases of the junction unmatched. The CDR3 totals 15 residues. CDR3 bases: TGCGCCAGCAGCCAAGATGCAGCAGGGGGCACTGAAGCTTTCTTT. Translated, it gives CASSQDAAGGTEAFF.

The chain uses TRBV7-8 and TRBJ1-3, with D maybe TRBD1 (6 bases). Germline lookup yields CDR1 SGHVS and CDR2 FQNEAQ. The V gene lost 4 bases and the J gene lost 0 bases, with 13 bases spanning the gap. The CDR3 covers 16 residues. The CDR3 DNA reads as TGTGCCAGCAGCTCAGGACAGATACTCTCTGGAAACACCATATATTTT. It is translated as CASSSGQILSGNTIYF. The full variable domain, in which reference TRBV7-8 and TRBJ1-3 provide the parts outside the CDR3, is GAGVSQSPRYKVAKRGQDVALRCDPISGHVSLFWYQQALGQGPEFLTYFQNEAQLDKSGLPSDRFFAERPEGSVSTLKIQRTQQEDSAVYLCASSSGQILSGNTIYFGEGSWLTVV.

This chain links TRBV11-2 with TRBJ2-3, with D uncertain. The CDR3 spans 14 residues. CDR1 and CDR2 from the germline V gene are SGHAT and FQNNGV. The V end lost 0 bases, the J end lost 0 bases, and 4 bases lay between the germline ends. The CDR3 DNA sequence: TGTGCCAGCAGCTTAGACGGTAGCACAGATACGCAGTATTTT. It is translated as CASSLDGSTDTQYF.

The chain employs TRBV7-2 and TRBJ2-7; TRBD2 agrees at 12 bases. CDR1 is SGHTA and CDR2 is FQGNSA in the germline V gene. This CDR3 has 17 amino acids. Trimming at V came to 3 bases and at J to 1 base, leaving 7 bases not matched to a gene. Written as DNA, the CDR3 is TGTGCCAGCAGCTTTAAGCTAGCGGGAGGGTTTTCCTACGAGCAGTACTTC. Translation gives CASSFKLAGGFSYEQYF.

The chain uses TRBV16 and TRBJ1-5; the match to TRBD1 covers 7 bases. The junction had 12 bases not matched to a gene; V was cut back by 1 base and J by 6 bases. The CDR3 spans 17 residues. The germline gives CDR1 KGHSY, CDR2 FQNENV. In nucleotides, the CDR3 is TGTGCCAGCAGCCAATTCAATTGGACACAGGGGACTCAGCCCCAGCATTTT. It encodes CASSQFNWTQGTQPQHF.

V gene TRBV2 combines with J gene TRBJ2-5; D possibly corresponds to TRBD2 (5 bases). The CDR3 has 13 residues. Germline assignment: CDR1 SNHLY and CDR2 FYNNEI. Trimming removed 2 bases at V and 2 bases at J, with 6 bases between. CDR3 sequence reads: CASSESGQETQYF. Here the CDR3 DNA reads TGTGCCAGCAGTGAAAGCGGTCAAGAGACCCAGTACTTC.

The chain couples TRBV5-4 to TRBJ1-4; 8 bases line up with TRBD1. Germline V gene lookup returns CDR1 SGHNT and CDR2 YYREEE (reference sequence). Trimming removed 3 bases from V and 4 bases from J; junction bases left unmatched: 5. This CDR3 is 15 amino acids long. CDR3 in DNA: TGTGCCAGCAGCTCCGGGACAGGACTTAATGAAAAACTGTTTTTT. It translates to CASSSGTGLNEKLFF.